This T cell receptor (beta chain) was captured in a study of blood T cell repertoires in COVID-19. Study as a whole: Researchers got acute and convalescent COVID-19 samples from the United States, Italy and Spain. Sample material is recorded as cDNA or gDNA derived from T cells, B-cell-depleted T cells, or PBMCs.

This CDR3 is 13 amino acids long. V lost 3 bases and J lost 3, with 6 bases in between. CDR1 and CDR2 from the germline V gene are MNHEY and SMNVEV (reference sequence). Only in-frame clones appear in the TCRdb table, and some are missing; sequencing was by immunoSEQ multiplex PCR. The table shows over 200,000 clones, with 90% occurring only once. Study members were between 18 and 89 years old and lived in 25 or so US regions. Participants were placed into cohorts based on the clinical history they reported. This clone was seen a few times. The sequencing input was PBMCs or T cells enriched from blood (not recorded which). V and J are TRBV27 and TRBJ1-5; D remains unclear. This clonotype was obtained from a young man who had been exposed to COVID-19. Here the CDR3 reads CASSFQSNQPQHF. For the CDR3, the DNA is TGTGCCAGCAGTTTCCAGTCCAATCAGCCCCAGCATTTT.